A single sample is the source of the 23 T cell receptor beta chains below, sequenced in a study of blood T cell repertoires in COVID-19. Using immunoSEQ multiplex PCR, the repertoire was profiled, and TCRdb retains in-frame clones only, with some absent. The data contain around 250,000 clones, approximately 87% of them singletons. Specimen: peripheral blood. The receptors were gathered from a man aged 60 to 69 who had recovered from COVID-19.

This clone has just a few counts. CDR3 sequence (DNA): TGTGCCAGCAGCTCCCTGGAGCAGTACTTC. The encoded protein is CASSSLEQYF. The chain links TRBV12-1 to TRBJ2-7; TRBD2 was called by the table and not checked on the DNA. TRBV12-1 has pseudogene status. The CDR3 covers 10 residues.

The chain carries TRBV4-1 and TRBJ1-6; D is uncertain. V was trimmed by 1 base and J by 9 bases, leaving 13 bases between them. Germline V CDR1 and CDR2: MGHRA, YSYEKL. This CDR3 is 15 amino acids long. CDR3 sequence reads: CASSQGALFGSPLHF. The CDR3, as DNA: TGCGCCAGCAGCCAAGGGGCCCTCTTCGGTTCACCCCTCCACTTT.

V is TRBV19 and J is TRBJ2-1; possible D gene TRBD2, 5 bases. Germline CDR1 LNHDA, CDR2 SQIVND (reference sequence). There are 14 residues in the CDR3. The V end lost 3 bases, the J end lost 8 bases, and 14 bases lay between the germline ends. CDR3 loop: CASSIASLVDEQFF. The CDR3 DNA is TGTGCCAGTAGTATCGCTAGCTTGGTCGATGAGCAGTTCTTC.

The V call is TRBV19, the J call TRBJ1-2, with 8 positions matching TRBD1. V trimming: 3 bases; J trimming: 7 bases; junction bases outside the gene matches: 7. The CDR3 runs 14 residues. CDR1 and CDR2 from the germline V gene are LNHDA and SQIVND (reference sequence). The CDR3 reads CASSIQGATGGYTF. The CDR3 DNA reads TGTGCCAGTAGTATCCAGGGGGCGACGGGTGGCTACACCTTC.

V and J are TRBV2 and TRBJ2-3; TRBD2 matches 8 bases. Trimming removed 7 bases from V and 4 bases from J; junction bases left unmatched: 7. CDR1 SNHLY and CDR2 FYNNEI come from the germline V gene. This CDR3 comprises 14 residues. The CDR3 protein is CASTSGGFPDTQYF. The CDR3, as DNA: TGTGCCAGCACGAGCGGGGGTTTCCCAGATACGCAGTATTTT.

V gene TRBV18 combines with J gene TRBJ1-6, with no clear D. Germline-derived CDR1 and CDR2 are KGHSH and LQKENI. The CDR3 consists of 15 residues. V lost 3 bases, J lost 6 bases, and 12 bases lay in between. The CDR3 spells CASSPGSPLNSPLHF. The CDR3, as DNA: TGTGCCAGCTCACCCGGGTCCCCCCTTAATTCACCCCTCCACTTT.

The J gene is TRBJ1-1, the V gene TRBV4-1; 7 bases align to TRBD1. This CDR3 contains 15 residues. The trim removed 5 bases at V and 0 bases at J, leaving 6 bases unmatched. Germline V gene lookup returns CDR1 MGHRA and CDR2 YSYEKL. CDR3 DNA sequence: TGCGCCAGCAGCGAACACAGGGGTGTGAACACTGAAGCTTTCTTT. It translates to CASSEHRGVNTEAFF.

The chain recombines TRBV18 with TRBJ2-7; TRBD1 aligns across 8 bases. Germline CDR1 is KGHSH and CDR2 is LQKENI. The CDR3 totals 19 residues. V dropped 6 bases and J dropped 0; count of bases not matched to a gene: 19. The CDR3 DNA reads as TGTGCCAGCTCCCTTCGTTCGGACAGGGTCCTCATTCCCTCCTACGAGCAGTACTTC. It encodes CASSLRSDRVLIPSYEQYF.

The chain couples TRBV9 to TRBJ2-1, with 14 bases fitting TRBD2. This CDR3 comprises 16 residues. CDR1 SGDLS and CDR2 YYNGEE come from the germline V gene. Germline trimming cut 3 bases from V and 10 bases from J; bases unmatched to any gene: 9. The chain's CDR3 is CASSEGLAGALTEQFF. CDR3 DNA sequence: TGTGCCAGCAGCGAGGGACTAGCGGGGGCCCTAACGGAGCAGTTCTTC. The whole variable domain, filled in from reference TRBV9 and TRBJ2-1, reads DSGVTQTPKHLITATGQRVTLRCSPRSGDLSVYWYQQSLDQGLQFLIQYYNGEERAKGNILERFSAQQFPDLHSELNLSSLELGDSALYFCASSEGLAGALTEQFFGPGTRLTVL.

CDR3 sequence (DNA): TGTGCCAGCAGGGCCCCGGGACTTTACGAGCAGTACTTC. This sequence encodes CASRAPGLYEQYF. The chain recombines TRBV28 with TRBJ2-7; a possible D gene is TRBD2 (6 bases). The V gene's germline CDR1 is MDHEN and CDR2 SYDVKM. With 6 bases removed from V and 4 bases from J, the gap between germline ends came to 13 bases. The CDR3 has 13 amino acids.

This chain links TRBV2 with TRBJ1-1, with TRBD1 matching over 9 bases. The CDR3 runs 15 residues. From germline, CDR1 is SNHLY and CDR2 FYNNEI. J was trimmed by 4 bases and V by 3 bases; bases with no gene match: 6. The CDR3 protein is CASSERDRVGTEAFF. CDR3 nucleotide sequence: TGTGCCAGCAGTGAGCGGGACAGGGTCGGCACTGAAGCTTTCTTT.

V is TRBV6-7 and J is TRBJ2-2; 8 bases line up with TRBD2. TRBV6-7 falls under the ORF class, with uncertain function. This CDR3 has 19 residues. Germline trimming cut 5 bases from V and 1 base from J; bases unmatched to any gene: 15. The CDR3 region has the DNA TGTGCCAGCAGTCGACAGCACCCAGGCGGGAGGCAGAACACCGGGGAGCTGTTTTTT. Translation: CASSRQHPGGRQNTGELFF.

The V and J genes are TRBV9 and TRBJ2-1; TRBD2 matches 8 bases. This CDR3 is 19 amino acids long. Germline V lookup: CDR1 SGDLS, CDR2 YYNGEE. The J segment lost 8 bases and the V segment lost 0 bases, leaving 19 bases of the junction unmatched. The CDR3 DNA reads TGTGCCAGCAGCGTAGATTTCCGGGGTGGGGGACTAGACTATGATGAGCAGTTCTTC. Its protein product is CASSVDFRGGGLDYDEQFF.

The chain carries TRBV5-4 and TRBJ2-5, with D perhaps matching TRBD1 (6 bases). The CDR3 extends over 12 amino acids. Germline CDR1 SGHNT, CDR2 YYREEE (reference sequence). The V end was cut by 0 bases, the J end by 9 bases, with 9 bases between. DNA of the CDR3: TGTGCCAGCAGCTTGGACAGGGACCCCCAGTACTTC. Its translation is CASSLDRDPQYF.

The CDR3 region is CSVSLAGGPETQYF. Written as DNA, the CDR3 is TGCAGCGTTTCGCTAGCGGGAGGTCCGGAGACCCAGTACTTC. J is TRBJ2-5 and V is TRBV29-1, with TRBD2 matching 11 bases. After removal of 5 bases from V and 5 bases from J, the junction contained 7 bases not matched to a gene. Germline V gene data show CDR1 as SQVTM and CDR2 as ANQGSEA. The CDR3 contains 14 residues.

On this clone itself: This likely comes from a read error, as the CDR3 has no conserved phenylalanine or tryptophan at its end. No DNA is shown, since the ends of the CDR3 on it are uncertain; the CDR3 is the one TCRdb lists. The CDR3 is CASSPQGA. The rearrangement uses TRBV18 and TRBJ2-7; the table's D call, TRBD1, was not checked against the DNA. The germline V gene encodes CDR1 KGHSH and CDR2 LQKENI. The CDR3 length is 8 residues, termini included.

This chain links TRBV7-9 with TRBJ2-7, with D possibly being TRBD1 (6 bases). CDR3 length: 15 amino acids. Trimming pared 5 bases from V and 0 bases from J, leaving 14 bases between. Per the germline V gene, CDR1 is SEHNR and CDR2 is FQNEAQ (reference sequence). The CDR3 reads CASSPTGHSSYEQYF. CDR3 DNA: TGTGCCAGCAGCCCAACGGGACACAGCTCCTACGAGCAGTACTTC.

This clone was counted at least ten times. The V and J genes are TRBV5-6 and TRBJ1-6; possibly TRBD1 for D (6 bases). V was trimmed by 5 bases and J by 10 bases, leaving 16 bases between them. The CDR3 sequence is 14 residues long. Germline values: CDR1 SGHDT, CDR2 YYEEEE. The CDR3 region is CASSPQGTLSPLHF. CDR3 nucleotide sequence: TGTGCCAGCAGTCCACAGGGCACCCTATCACCCCTCCACTTT.

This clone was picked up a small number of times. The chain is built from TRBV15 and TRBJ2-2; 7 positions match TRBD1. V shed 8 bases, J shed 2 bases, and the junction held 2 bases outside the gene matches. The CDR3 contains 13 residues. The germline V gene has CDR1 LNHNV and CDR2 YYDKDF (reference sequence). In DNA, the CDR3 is TGTGCCACCGGGACAGATAACACCGGGGAGCTGTTTTTT. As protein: CATGTDNTGELFF.

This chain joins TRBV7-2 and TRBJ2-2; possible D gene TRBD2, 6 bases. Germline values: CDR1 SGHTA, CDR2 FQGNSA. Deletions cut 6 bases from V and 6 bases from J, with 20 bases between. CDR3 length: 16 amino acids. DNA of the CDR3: TGTGCCAGCAGTACGGGACTGGGAGCGAAGGCCGGGGAGCTGTTTTTT. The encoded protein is CASSTGLGAKAGELFF.

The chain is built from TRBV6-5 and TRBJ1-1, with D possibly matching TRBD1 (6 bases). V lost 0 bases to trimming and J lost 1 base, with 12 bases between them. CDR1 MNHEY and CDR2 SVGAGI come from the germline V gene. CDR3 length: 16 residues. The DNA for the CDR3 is TGTGCCAGCAGTTACTCAGGCAGGGGCGGGAACACTGAAGCTTTCTTT. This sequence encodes CASSYSGRGGNTEAFF.

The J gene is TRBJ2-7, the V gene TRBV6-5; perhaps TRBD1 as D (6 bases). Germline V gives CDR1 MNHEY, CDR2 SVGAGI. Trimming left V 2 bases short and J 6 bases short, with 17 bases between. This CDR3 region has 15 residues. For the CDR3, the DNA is TGTGCCAGCAGTTACCGGAGCAGGGGCCGTGGCGAGCAGTACTTC. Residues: CASSYRSRGRGEQYF.

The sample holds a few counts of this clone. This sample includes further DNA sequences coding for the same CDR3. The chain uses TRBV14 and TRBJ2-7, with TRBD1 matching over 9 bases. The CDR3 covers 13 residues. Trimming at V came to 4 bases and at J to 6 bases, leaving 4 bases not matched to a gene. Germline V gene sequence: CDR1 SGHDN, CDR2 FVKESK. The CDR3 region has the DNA TGTGCCAGCAGCCCGGGACAGGGACGCGAGCAGTACTTC. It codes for CASSPGQGREQYF.